This TCR beta chain was identified in a study of identical twins. Per germline, CDR1 MDHEN and CDR2 SYDVKM. Deletions cut 4 bases from V and 6 bases from J, with 10 bases between. The CDR3 runs 12 residues. Study-level points and caveats: Insertions were fewer in abundant cord blood beta clonotypes, whereas memory repertoires showed none of this pattern.

TCRdb fed the 5' RACE reads into MiXCR, producing one record per CDR3 protein. The table has some 630,000 distinct CDR3 sequences, 7.1% seen once. The sample holds a few counts of this clonotype. Its antigen is not known. These data were also filed under a second study, of yellow fever vaccine responses in identical twins. This second study notes: Twins showed a vaccine T cell response that reportedly seemed partly convergent, partly personalized.

The clonotype was recovered from a woman aged 18-29 years in good health. The chain recombines TRBV28 with TRBJ2-7, with D perhaps given as TRBD1 or TRBD2 (7 bases each). Sequenced: PBMCs. The CDR3 DNA follows: TGTGCCAGCAGTTCAGGGGGGGGCGAGCAGTACGTC. Amino acid sequence: CASSSGGGEQYV.